These 22 T cell receptor beta chains were all obtained from the same sample, sequenced in a study of glioma-infiltrating T cells after dendritic cell vaccination. Some clones are missing from TCRdb's copy, which holds only in-frame ones; the method was immunoSEQ multiplex PCR. The table shows tens of thousands of clones, with 81% occurring only once. The sequencing used blood, collected before dendritic cell vaccination. The source of these receptors is a human donor with glioblastoma.

This clone was recorded a few times. The V gene is TRBV5-1, the J gene TRBJ1-6; 7 bases align to TRBD1. J gave up 7 bases and V 1 base, and 5 bases lay outside the gene matches. Germline V gene data show CDR1 as SGHRS and CDR2 as YFSETQ. The CDR3 totals 15 residues. The CDR3 DNA follows: TGCGCCAGCAGCTTGTCAGGGGGTAAAAATTCACCCCTCCACTTT. Protein product: CASSLSGGKNSPLHF.

This clone has more than one count but fewer than ten. The chain joins TRBV6-6 to TRBJ1-5; D is unresolved. Trimming took off 0 bases at V and 7 bases at J, with 13 bases between the two ends. Germline values: CDR1 MNHNY, CDR2 SVGAGI (reference sequence). The CDR3 is 15 residues long. CDR3 residues: CASSYSRVVEQPQHF. The CDR3 bases are TGTGCCAGCAGTTACTCACGGGTCGTAGAACAGCCCCAGCATTTT.

In its sample, this clone was seen a few times. The V call is TRBV6-5, the J call TRBJ1-2; tentative D call: TRBD1 (5 bases). The germline V and J ends were trimmed by 4 bases and 1 base, with 13 bases remaining between them. The CDR3 is made up of 15 amino acids. Germline loops: CDR1 MNHEY, CDR2 SVGAGI. For the CDR3, the DNA is TGTGCCAGCAGTTCCCACTCGGGGGATAACTATGGCTACACCTTC. This codes for CASSSHSGDNYGYTF.

V and J are TRBV29-1 and TRBJ2-1, with TRBD1 identical over 9 bases. Germline CDR1 is SQVTM and CDR2 is ANQGSEA. The CDR3 spans 14 residues. V gave up 7 bases and J gave up 5 bases; unmatched junction bases: 9. The CDR3 loop reads CSGARDRANNEQFF. The DNA of the CDR3 is TGCAGCGGAGCCCGGGACAGGGCTAACAATGAGCAGTTCTTC.

The rearrangement joins TRBV2 to TRBJ2-7; D perhaps matches TRBD1 (6 bases). The V gene lost 8 bases and the J gene lost 5 bases, with 19 bases spanning the gap. Germline lookup yields CDR1 SNHLY and CDR2 FYNNEI. This CDR3 is 14 amino acids long. The CDR3 is CASAAIRDTDEQYF. For the CDR3, the DNA is TGTGCCAGCGCTGCTATCCGGGACACCGACGAGCAGTACTTC.

The chain combines TRBV5-4 with TRBJ1-1, with a possible D match to TRBD1 (5 bases). This CDR3 spans 15 amino acids. Per germline, CDR1 SGHNT and CDR2 YYREEE (reference sequence). Trimming took 1 base from V and 0 from J, leaving 10 bases between them. CDR3 loop: CASSLTDSMNTEAFF. The CDR3 coding sequence is TGTGCCAGCAGCTTGACAGACAGCATGAACACTGAAGCTTTCTTT.

The rearrangement links TRBV2 to TRBJ1-5; no reliable D call. The CDR3 runs 16 residues. CDR1 SNHLY and CDR2 FYNNEI come from the germline V gene. V was pared by 2 bases and J by 3 bases, with 14 bases between. The CDR3: CASSEPFRESNQPQHF. For the CDR3, the DNA is TGTGCCAGCAGTGAACCTTTTCGGGAATCCAATCAGCCCCAGCATTTT.

The V and J genes are TRBV9 and TRBJ2-7; TRBD2 might be the D (6 bases). The CDR3 consists of 14 residues. V was pared by 2 bases and J by 1 base, with 10 bases between. Germline CDR1 reads SGDLS; CDR2 reads YYNGEE. CDR3 bases: TGTGCCAGCAGCGTTTCGGGGGAGTCCTACGAGCAGTACTTC. Translated, it gives CASSVSGESYEQYF.

V and J are TRBV27 and TRBJ1-1; D might be TRBD1 (5 bases). In germline, CDR1 is MNHEY, CDR2 SMNVEV (reference sequence). The CDR3 length is 16 residues. V dropped 3 bases and J dropped 3 bases, with 17 bases sitting between them. The CDR3, as DNA: TGTGCCAGCAGTTTTAACAGGCCTCAGAGGTACACTGAAGCTTTCTTT. Translation: CASSFNRPQRYTEAFF.

The J gene is TRBJ2-5, the V gene TRBV14; D is uncertain. The CDR3 length is 13 residues. The germline V gene encodes CDR1 SGHDN and CDR2 FVKESK. Deletions cut 1 base from V and 4 bases from J, with 7 bases between. For the CDR3, the DNA is TGTGCCAGCAGCCAAGTTCGAGGAGAGACCCAGTACTTC. Residues: CASSQVRGETQYF.

J is TRBJ1-5 and V is TRBV5-1; unclear D gene. The germline gives CDR1 SGHRS, CDR2 YFSETQ. The V end was cut by 0 bases, the J end by 4 bases, with 5 bases between. The CDR3 sequence is 13 residues long. Written as DNA, the CDR3 is TGCGCCAGCAGCTTGGAGCGGAATCAGCCCCAGCATTTT. It codes for CASSLERNQPQHF.

The chain employs TRBV2 and TRBJ1-5, with 11 bases aligning to TRBD1. J lost 5 bases, V lost 4 bases, and 1 base had no gene match. This CDR3 comprises 14 residues. The V gene's germline CDR1 is SNHLY and CDR2 FYNNEI. CDR3 loop: CASSGTGGYQPQHF. The CDR3 coding sequence is TGTGCCAGCAGTGGGACAGGGGGCTATCAGCCCCAGCATTTT.

The chain carries TRBV18 and TRBJ2-7, with D perhaps matching TRBD1 (6 bases). The CDR3 runs to 14 residues. V lost 3 bases and J lost 3, with 12 bases in between. Germline CDR1 and CDR2: KGHSH and LQKENI. CDR3 protein: CASSPRDNLYEQYF. The CDR3 DNA sequence: TGTGCCAGCTCACCTCGGGACAATCTCTACGAGCAGTACTTC.

CDR3 amino acids: CASSLGGQGNSPLHF. CDR3 coding DNA: TGCGCCAGCAGCTTGGGGGGACAAGGTAATTCACCCCTCCACTTT. The chain couples TRBV5-1 to TRBJ1-6; D perhaps matches TRBD1 (6 bases). Germline V CDR1 and CDR2: SGHRS, YFSETQ. Deletions cut 0 bases from V and 6 bases from J, with 10 bases between. The CDR3 is 15 residues long.

The rearrangement joins TRBV7-3 to TRBJ2-1, with TRBD1 matching 10 bases. Trimming took 6 bases from V and 9 from J; bases not matched to a gene: 11. Germline lookup yields CDR1 SGHTA and CDR2 FQGTGA. This CDR3 region has 15 residues. CDR3 amino acids: CASRRDRGPSGEQFF. The CDR3, as DNA: TGTGCCAGCAGACGGGACAGGGGTCCGAGCGGTGAGCAGTTCTTC.

The chain recombines TRBV18 with TRBJ1-1; no definite D call. Trimming pared 6 bases from V and 1 base from J, leaving 9 bases between. The germline V gene encodes CDR1 KGHSH and CDR2 LQKENI. The CDR3 has 13 residues. CDR3 sequence reads: CASSPRRNTEAFF. The CDR3 nucleotides read TGTGCCAGCTCTCCGCGTCGGAACACTGAAGCTTTCTTT. The complete variable domain, with remaining parts taken from reference TRBV18 and TRBJ1-1, reads NAGVMQNPRHLVRRRGQEARLRCSPMKGHSHVYWYRQLPEEGLKFMVYLQKENIIDESGMPKERFSAEFPKEGPSILRIQQVVRGDSAAYFCASSPRRNTEAFFGQGTRLTVV.

The gene calls are TRBV7-3 and TRBJ2-7; 7 nucleotides agree with TRBD1. Looked up from germline, CDR1 is SGHTA and CDR2 is FQGTGA. V lost 5 bases and J lost 2; bases outside the gene matches: 6. The CDR3 runs to 14 residues. Here the CDR3 reads CASSPWQGAYEQYF. For the CDR3, the DNA is TGTGCCAGCAGCCCCTGGCAGGGGGCCTACGAGCAGTACTTC.

CDR3 nucleotides: TGCGCCAGCAGCTTCACCAGAAACACTGAAGCTTTCTTT. Translation: CASSFTRNTEAFF. The chain uses TRBV5-1 and TRBJ1-1; D gene uncertain. Trimming took off 2 bases at V and 2 bases at J, with 7 bases between the two ends. The CDR3 has 13 residues. Germline V lookup: CDR1 SGHRS, CDR2 YFSETQ. The whole variable domain, filled in from reference TRBV5-1 and TRBJ1-1, reads KAGVTQTPRYLIKTRGQQVTLSCSPISGHRSVSWYQQTPGQGLQFLFEYFSETQRNKGNFPGRFSGRQFSNSRSEMNVSTLELGDSALYLCASSFTRNTEAFFGQGTRLTVV.

The chain joins TRBV11-2 to TRBJ1-5; D is possibly TRBD1 (5 bases). V dropped 4 bases and J dropped 4 bases, with 8 bases sitting between them. The CDR3 is 13 residues long. The germline V gene has CDR1 SGHAT and CDR2 FQNNGV. CDR3 in amino acids: CASSSTDNQPQHF. The CDR3 bases are TGTGCCAGCAGCTCGACAGATAATCAGCCCCAGCATTTT.

This clone was counted at least ten times. This sequence joins TRBV5-8 and TRBJ1-1, with TRBD1 matching over 7 bases. Germline V CDR1 and CDR2: SGHTS, YDEGEE. After removal of 4 bases from V and 10 bases from J, the junction contained 10 bases not matched to a gene. The CDR3 is 13 residues long. The CDR3 spells CASSLKTGSRAFF. The CDR3 nucleotides read TGTGCCAGCAGCCTGAAGACAGGGTCGAGAGCTTTCTTT. Combining the CDR3 with reference TRBV5-8 and TRBJ1-1 gives the whole variable domain EAGVTQSPTHLIKTRGQQATLRCSPISGHTSVYWYQQALGLGLQFLLWYDEGEERNRGNFPPRFSGRQFPNYSSELNVNALELEDSALYLCASSLKTGSRAFFGQGTRLTVV.

This chain joins TRBV9 and TRBJ1-1; TRBD1 aligns across 12 bases. This CDR3 spans 15 amino acids. Germline V gives CDR1 SGDLS, CDR2 YYNGEE. V dropped 3 bases and J dropped 7; count of bases not matched to a gene: 7. In DNA form, the CDR3 reads TGTGCCAGCAGCGAGCCGGGACAGGGGGCTGGTGAAGCTTTCTTT. It is translated as CASSEPGQGAGEAFF.

The chain uses TRBV27 and TRBJ1-2, with TRBD1 identical over 9 bases. CDR3 length: 13 amino acids. CDR1 and CDR2 from the germline V gene are MNHEY and SMNVEV (reference sequence). J gave up 5 bases and V 8 bases, and 6 bases lay outside the gene matches. The CDR3 loop is CASGTGTGYGYTF. Here the CDR3 DNA reads TGTGCCAGCGGAACCGGGACAGGGTATGGCTACACCTTC.